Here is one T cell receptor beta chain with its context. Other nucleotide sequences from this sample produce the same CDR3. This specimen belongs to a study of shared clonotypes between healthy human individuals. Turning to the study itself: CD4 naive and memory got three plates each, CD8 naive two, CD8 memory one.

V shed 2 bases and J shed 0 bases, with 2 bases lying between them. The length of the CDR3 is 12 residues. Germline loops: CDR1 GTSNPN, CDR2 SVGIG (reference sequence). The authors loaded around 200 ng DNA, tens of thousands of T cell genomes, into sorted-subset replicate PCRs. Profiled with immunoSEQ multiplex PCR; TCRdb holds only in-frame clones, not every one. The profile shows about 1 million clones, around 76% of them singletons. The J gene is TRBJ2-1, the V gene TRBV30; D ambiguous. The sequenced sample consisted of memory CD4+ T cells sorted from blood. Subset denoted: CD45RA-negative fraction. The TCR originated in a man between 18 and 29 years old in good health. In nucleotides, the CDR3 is TGTGCCTGGAGTCCCTCCTACAATGAGCAGTTCTTC. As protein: CAWSPSYNEQFF.